Below are 10 T cell receptor beta chains sequenced from a single sample in a study of STAT5B mutations in CD4+ large granular lymphocyte leukemia. Clones were read by immunoSEQ multiplex PCR, and TCRdb kept only the in-frame ones, dropping some. Counted here are tens of thousands of clones, about two thirds occurring once; the ten biggest clones make up around 1.7%. The sequenced sample consisted of CD4+ T cells from blood buffy coats. These receptors all come from a human donor in good health.

J is TRBJ2-5 and V is TRBV6-6; D unclear. Trimming took off 4 bases at V and 2 bases at J, with 2 bases between the two ends. CDR3 length equals 11 residues. Per germline, CDR1 MNHNY and CDR2 SVGAGI (reference sequence). The CDR3 nucleotides are TGTGCCAGCAGTTTTCAAGAGACCCAGTACTTC. This encodes CASSFQETQYF.

The chain employs TRBV19 and TRBJ2-5, with D possibly being TRBD2 (5 bases). Germline V gene lookup returns CDR1 LNHDA and CDR2 SQIVND (reference sequence). Trimming stripped 8 bases from V and 3 bases from J, with 10 bases between. The CDR3 is 12 residues long. DNA of the CDR3: TGTGCCAGTGCGGGCGGAAAAGAGACCCAGTACTTC. It encodes CASAGGKETQYF.

The chain uses TRBV7-9 and TRBJ1-1; 9 bases line up with TRBD1. Germline CDR1 and CDR2: SEHNR and FQNEAQ (reference sequence). After removal of 5 bases from V and 0 bases from J, the junction contained 4 bases not matched to a gene. CDR3 length equals 15 residues. The CDR3 coding sequence is TGTGCCAGCAGCCCGGGACAGGGTTTGAACACTGAAGCTTTCTTT. Protein sequence: CASSPGQGLNTEAFF.

There are a few counts of this clone. The chain carries TRBV15 and TRBJ1-1; D unclear. The V end lost 0 bases, the J end lost 5 bases, and 16 bases lay between the germline ends. CDR3 length: 16 residues. From germline, CDR1 is LNHNV and CDR2 YYDKDF (reference sequence). For the CDR3, the DNA is TGTGCCACCAGCAGAGATGTGGTAGTAGGGCGAACTGAAGCTTTCTTT. Encoded protein: CATSRDVVVGRTEAFF.

V gene TRBV4-1 combines with J gene TRBJ2-7, with D possibly matching TRBD2 (7 bases). Deletions cut 4 bases from V and 2 bases from J, with 15 bases between. CDR1 is MGHRA, CDR2 YSYEKL, per germline. The CDR3 sequence is 15 residues long. The CDR3 sequence: CASSRAAGAPYEQYF. In DNA form, the CDR3 reads TGCGCCAGCAGCCGGGCGGCGGGGGCACCCTACGAGCAGTACTTC.

V is TRBV11-3 and J is TRBJ1-1; no clear D. Trimming shortened V by 0 bases and J by 0 bases, and 5 bases separated the two germline ends. Germline values: CDR1 SGHNT, CDR2 YENEEA. This CDR3 has 14 amino acids. CDR3 bases: TGTGCCAGCAGCTTAGACGGAGTGAACACTGAAGCTTTCTTT. It translates to CASSLDGVNTEAFF.

This sequence joins TRBV21-1 and TRBJ1-2. TRBV21-1 is designated a pseudogene. CDR3 length: 16 residues. CDR3 protein: CASSKGRDPRDYGYTF. The CDR3 region has the DNA TGTGCCAGCAGCAAAGGTCGGGACCCACGGGACTATGGCTACACCTTC.

The V and J genes are TRBV2 and TRBJ1-6, with D unresolved. This CDR3 is built from 16 residues. V lost 6 bases and J lost 5, with 17 bases in between. Germline lookup yields CDR1 SNHLY and CDR2 FYNNEI. The CDR3 is CASSAPTGGNNSPLHF. The CDR3 region has the DNA TGTGCCAGCAGCGCACCAACCGGAGGGAATAATTCACCCCTCCACTTT.

The chain employs TRBV29-1 and TRBJ1-1; D unresolved. The CDR3 runs 13 residues. Germline lookup yields CDR1 SQVTM and CDR2 ANQGSEA. Trimming removed 2 bases at V and 4 bases at J, with 11 bases between. Written as DNA, the CDR3 is TGCAGCGTTGAAACGGGGAGGGCCACTGAAGCTTTCTTT. As protein: CSVETGRATEAFF. The full variable domain, its missing parts supplied by reference TRBV29-1 and TRBJ1-1, is SAVISQKPSRDICQRGTSLTIQCQVDSQVTMMFWYRQQPGQSLTLIATANQGSEATYESGFVIDKFPISRPNLTFSTLTVSNMSPEDSSIYLCSVETGRATEAFFGQGTRLTVV.

V gene TRBV18 combines with J gene TRBJ2-6; D is perhaps TRBD1 (6 bases). Trimming removed 1 base from V and 0 bases from J, with 10 bases in between. CDR3 length: 17 amino acids. Per the germline V gene, CDR1 is KGHSH and CDR2 is LQKENI. CDR3 protein: CASSPRTGNSGANVLTF. Here the CDR3 DNA reads TGTGCCAGCTCACCACGAACAGGGAACTCTGGGGCCAACGTCCTGACTTTC.